Listed below are T cell receptor beta chains from one sample, sequenced in a study of blood T cell repertoires in COVID-19. Data came from immunoSEQ multiplex PCR; TCRdb stores just in-frame clones and leaves some out. In the table there are around 220,000 clones, 65% to 85% of which are singletons. Sequenced input: PBMCs or T cells enriched from blood (not recorded which). The receptors originated from a woman in her 40s who had recovered from COVID-19. Each CDR3 is given with its conserved first and last residue. A D gene is named only where the DNA matches it firmly. The listing skips clone size in some rows; elsewhere it reads once, few, many or a size class.

J: TRBJ1-4; V: TRBV15; size: NA; D: NA; CDR3: CATSREWGEGEKLFF; DNA: TGTGCCACCAGCAGAGAGTGGGGAGAGGGTGAAAAACTGTTTTTT
J: TRBJ2-3; V: TRBV11-1; size: NA; D: TRBD1; CDR3: CASSYDRGDTQYF; DNA: TGTGCCAGCAGCTACGACAGGGGAGATACGCAGTATTTT
J: TRBJ1-4; V: TRBV3-1/TRBV3-2; size: NA; D: TRBD1; CDR3: CASSQGTVATNEKLFF; DNA: TGTGCCAGCAGCCAGGGGACAGTTGCAACTAATGAAAAACTGTTTTTT
J: TRBJ2-3; V: TRBV28; size: few; D: TRBD2; CDR3: CASSHSRMAGGPTDTQYF; DNA: TGTGCCAGCAGCCACTCAAGGATGGCGGGAGGGCCGACAGATACGCAGTATTTT
J: TRBJ1-5; V: TRBV7-9; size: NA; D: NA; CDR3: CASSLDPQNQPQHF; DNA: TGTGCCAGCAGCTTAGATCCACAGAATCAGCCCCAGCATTTT
J: TRBJ2-2; V: TRBV5-4; size: NA; D: TRBD2; CDR3: CASSLKRERNTGELFF; DNA: TGTGCCAGCAGCTTGAAGCGGGAGAGGAACACCGGGGAGCTGTTTTTT
J: TRBJ1-2; V: TRBV30; size: NA; D: NA; CDR3: CAWKGRGDGYTF; DNA: TGTGCCTGGAAAGGCAGGGGAGACGGCTACACCTTC
J: TRBJ1-5; V: TRBV10-3; size: NA; D: TRBD1; CDR3: CAIRGQGRDQPQHF; DNA: TGTGCCATCAGAGGACAGGGCCGGGATCAGCCCCAGCATTTT
J: TRBJ2-1; V: TRBV18; size: NA; D: NA; CDR3: CASSPLGRGYYNEQFF; DNA: TGTGCCAGCTCACCACTAGGGAGAGGGTATTACAATGAGCAGTTCTTC
J: TRBJ1-2; V: TRBV4-3; size: NA; D: TRBD1; CDR3: CASSRQGGNYGYTF; DNA: TGCGCCAGCAGCAGACAGGGGGGCAACTATGGCTACACCTTC
J: TRBJ2-2; V: TRBV30; size: NA; D: NA; CDR3: CAWRPGGMNTGELFF; DNA: TGTGCCTGGCGTCCAGGGGGGATGAACACCGGGGAGCTGTTTTTT
J: TRBJ2-1; V: TRBV28; size: NA; D: TRBD2; CDR3: CASSPRTSGRVPFF; DNA: TGTGCCAGCAGTCCCCGGACTAGCGGGAGGGTGCCGTTCTTC
J: TRBJ2-3; V: TRBV28; size: NA; D: NA; CDR3: CASSLIADTQYF; DNA: TGTGCCAGCAGTTTAATAGCAGATACGCAGTATTTT
J: TRBJ2-1; V: TRBV2; size: once; D: TRBD2; CDR3: CASSEAEREAYNEQFF; DNA: TGTGCCAGCAGTGAAGCGGAGCGGGAGGCCTACAATGAGCAGTTCTTC
J: TRBJ2-2; V: TRBV27; size: NA; D: NA; CDR3: CASSLSLGLGTGELFF; DNA: TGTGCCAGCAGTTTATCGTTGGGACTGGGCACCGGGGAGCTGTTTTTT
J: TRBJ1-1; V: TRBV28; size: NA; D: NA; CDR3: CASSPGHHTEAFF; DNA: TGTGCCAGCAGCCCGGGACATCACACTGAAGCTTTCTTT
J: TRBJ1-3; V: TRBV28; size: NA; D: NA; CDR3: CASSPRRIGNTIYF; DNA: TGTGCCAGTAGTCCGAGGCGAATCGGAAACACCATATATTTT
J: TRBJ1-2; V: TRBV9; size: NA; D: NA; CDR3: CASSVEPGAARGYTF; DNA: TGTGCCAGCAGCGTAGAACCAGGCGCAGCCCGCGGCTACACCTTC
J: TRBJ1-2; V: TRBV28; size: few; D: NA; CDR3: CASSLSQGIYGYTF; DNA: TGTGCCAGCAGTTTGAGTCAGGGGATCTATGGCTACACCTTC
J: TRBJ2-1; V: TRBV29-1; size: NA; D: NA; CDR3: CSVERGRGTEQFF; DNA: TGCAGCGTTGAAAGGGGGCGGGGCACTGAGCAGTTCTTC
J: TRBJ2-7; V: TRBV5-6; size: NA; D: NA; CDR3: CASQGTDSHEQYF; DNA: TGTGCCAGCCAAGGAACGGACAGCCACGAGCAGTACTTC
J: TRBJ2-7; V: TRBV5-1; size: once; D: TRBD2; CDR3: CASSLGASGAHYEQYF; DNA: TGCGCCAGCAGCTTGGGGGCTAGCGGAGCCCACTACGAGCAGTACTTC
J: TRBJ1-1; V: TRBV28; size: NA; D: NA; CDR3: CASSQGVTEAFF; DNA: TGTGCCAGCAGTCAAGGGGTGACTGAAGCTTTCTTT
J: TRBJ2-2; V: TRBV5-1; size: few; D: TRBD2; CDR3: CASSLNSGRYTGELFF; DNA: TGCGCCAGCAGCTTGAATAGCGGGCGGTACACCGGGGAGCTGTTTTTT
J: TRBJ2-7; V: TRBV12-3/TRBV12-4; size: NA; D: NA; CDR3: CASSRDSSYEQYF; DNA: TGTGCCAGCAGCAGGGACTCTTCCTACGAGCAGTACTTC
J: TRBJ2-3; V: TRBV4-3; size: NA; D: TRBD2; CDR3: CASSQDPRGTSGGLGDTQYF; DNA: TGCGCCAGCAGCCAAGACCCCCGGGGGACTAGCGGGGGCCTAGGTGATACGCAGTATTTT
J: TRBJ1-5; V: TRBV7-9; size: NA; D: NA; CDR3: CASSSSGAPNQPQHF; DNA: TGTGCCAGCAGCTCCTCAGGGGCGCCGAATCAGCCCCAGCATTTT
J: TRBJ2-2; V: TRBV6-4; size: NA; D: TRBD1; CDR3: CASSDGDRPNTGELFF; DNA: TGTGCCAGCAGTGACGGGGACAGACCGAACACCGGGGAGCTGTTTTTT
J: TRBJ2-6; V: TRBV11-2; size: few; D: NA; CDR3: CASSPGYSGANVLTF; DNA: TGTGCCAGCAGCCCGGGATACTCTGGGGCCAACGTCCTGACTTTC
J: TRBJ1-6; V: TRBV11-2; size: NA; D: TRBD1; CDR3: CASSWTGPNSPLHF; DNA: TGTGCCAGCAGCTGGACAGGCCCGAATTCACCCCTCCACTTT
J: TRBJ1-1; V: TRBV3-1/TRBV3-2; size: NA; D: NA; CDR3: CASSQLFNTEAFF; DNA: TGTGCCAGCAGCCAATTATTCAACACTGAAGCTTTCTTT
J: TRBJ2-1; V: TRBV5-1; size: NA; D: NA; CDR3: CASSASDYNEQFF; DNA: TGCGCCAGCTCGGCTAGCGACTACAATGAGCAGTTCTTC
J: TRBJ1-2; V: TRBV19; size: NA; D: TRBD1; CDR3: CASSGTGVGYGYTF; DNA: TGTGCCAGTAGCGGGACAGGGGTAGGGTATGGCTACACCTTC
J: TRBJ2-1; V: TRBV19; size: NA; D: NA; CDR3: CASSLSGAYNEQFF; DNA: TGTGCCAGTAGTCTGTCGGGGGCCTACAATGAGCAGTTCTTC
J: TRBJ2-2; V: TRBV5-1; size: NA; D: TRBD1; CDR3: CASSFSQGAGTGELFF; DNA: TGCGCCAGCAGCTTTTCACAGGGGGCCGGCACCGGGGAGCTGTTTTTT
J: TRBJ2-1; V: TRBV11-2; size: NA; D: TRBD2; CDR3: CASSLGTSGNFMNEQFF; DNA: TGTGCCAGCAGCTTAGGGACTAGCGGGAATTTTATGAATGAGCAGTTCTTC
J: TRBJ2-1; V: TRBV11-3; size: NA; D: NA; CDR3: CASSLVNYNEQFF; DNA: TGTGCCAGCAGCTTAGTCAACTACAATGAGCAGTTCTTC
J: TRBJ2-1; V: TRBV11-2; size: NA; D: TRBD2; CDR3: CASSSQAGGGLSSYNEQFF; DNA: TGTGCCAGCAGCTCGCAAGCGGGAGGGGGCCTCAGCTCCTACAATGAGCAGTTCTTC
J: TRBJ1-3; V: TRBV15; size: NA; D: TRBD1; CDR3: CATSSDRGRRNTIYF; DNA: TGTGCCACCAGCAGTGACAGGGGCAGGAGAAACACCATATATTTT
J: TRBJ2-3; V: TRBV28; size: once; D: NA; CDR3: CASSLIRAGTDTQYF; DNA: TGTGCCAGCAGTTTAATACGGGCGGGGACAGATACGCAGTATTTT
J: TRBJ2-3; V: TRBV24-1; size: NA; D: NA; CDR3: CATSDPGILSGSTDTQYF; DNA: TGTGCCACCAGTGACCCCGGGATTTTGAGCGGTAGCACAGATACGCAGTATTTT
J: TRBJ1-1; V: TRBV6-5; size: once; D: NA; CDR3: CASGRGAEAFF; DNA: TGTGCCTCGGGGAGGGGCGCTGAAGCTTTCTTT
J: TRBJ2-1; V: TRBV3-1/TRBV3-2; size: NA; D: TRBD2; CDR3: CASSQDRGEFNEQFF; DNA: TGTGCCAGCAGCCAAGATCGGGGGGAGTTCAATGAGCAGTTCTTC
J: TRBJ1-4; V: TRBV6-4; size: NA; D: TRBD1; CDR3: CASPTGVGEKLFF; DNA: TGTGCCAGCCCGACAGGGGTAGGGGAAAAACTGTTTTTT
J: TRBJ1-6; V: TRBV11-2; size: NA; D: NA; CDR3: CASRGHSTPFNSPLHF; DNA: TGTGCCAGCAGGGGACATTCGACGCCCTTTAATTCACCCCTCCACTTT
J: TRBJ2-3; V: TRBV30; size: NA; D: TRBD2; CDR3: CAWSAGGLTDTQYF; DNA: TGTGCCTGGAGTGCGGGAGGGCTCACAGATACGCAGTATTTT
J: TRBJ2-5; V: TRBV4-2; size: NA; D: TRBD2; CDR3: CASSPGTNQETQYF; DNA: TGTGCCAGCAGCCCGGGGACTAACCAAGAGACCCAGTACTTC
J: TRBJ1-4; V: TRBV19; size: NA; D: NA; CDR3: CASSQASYLREKLFF; DNA: TGTGCCAGTAGTCAGGCGTCTTATTTACGGGAAAAACTGTTTTTT
J: TRBJ2-1; V: TRBV7-8; size: NA; D: TRBD2; CDR3: CASSLTRTLAGEQFF; DNA: TGTGCCAGCAGCTTGACCCGAACGTTAGCGGGTGAGCAGTTCTTC
J: TRBJ2-5; V: TRBV6-2/TRBV6-3; size: NA; D: TRBD1; CDR3: CASSYSIQGERETQYF; DNA: TGTGCCAGCAGTTACTCGATACAGGGGGAGCGGGAGACCCAGTACTTC
J: TRBJ1-1; V: TRBV19; size: NA; D: NA; CDR3: CASSSLLVRGYYTEAFF; DNA: TGTGCCAGTAGTAGCCTCTTGGTCAGGGGCTATTACACTGAAGCTTTCTTT
J: TRBJ2-5; V: TRBV19; size: NA; D: TRBD1; CDR3: CASSPGQGLETQYF; DNA: TGTGCCAGTAGTCCGGGACAGGGGCTGGAGACCCAGTACTTC
J: TRBJ2-4; V: TRBV7-2; size: NA; D: TRBD2; CDR3: CASSPGGHKLNIQYF; DNA: TGTGCCAGCAGCCCGGGAGGCCACAAGTTGAACATTCAGTACTTC
J: TRBJ2-1; V: TRBV28; size: few; D: TRBD2; CDR3: CASSPRTSGRGEQFF; DNA: TGTGCCAGCAGTCCTCGGACTAGCGGGAGAGGTGAGCAGTTCTTC
J: TRBJ1-6; V: TRBV19; size: NA; D: TRBD1; CDR3: CASTDRGSSNSPLHF; DNA: TGTGCCAGTACCGACAGGGGATCGAGCAATTCACCCCTCCACTTT